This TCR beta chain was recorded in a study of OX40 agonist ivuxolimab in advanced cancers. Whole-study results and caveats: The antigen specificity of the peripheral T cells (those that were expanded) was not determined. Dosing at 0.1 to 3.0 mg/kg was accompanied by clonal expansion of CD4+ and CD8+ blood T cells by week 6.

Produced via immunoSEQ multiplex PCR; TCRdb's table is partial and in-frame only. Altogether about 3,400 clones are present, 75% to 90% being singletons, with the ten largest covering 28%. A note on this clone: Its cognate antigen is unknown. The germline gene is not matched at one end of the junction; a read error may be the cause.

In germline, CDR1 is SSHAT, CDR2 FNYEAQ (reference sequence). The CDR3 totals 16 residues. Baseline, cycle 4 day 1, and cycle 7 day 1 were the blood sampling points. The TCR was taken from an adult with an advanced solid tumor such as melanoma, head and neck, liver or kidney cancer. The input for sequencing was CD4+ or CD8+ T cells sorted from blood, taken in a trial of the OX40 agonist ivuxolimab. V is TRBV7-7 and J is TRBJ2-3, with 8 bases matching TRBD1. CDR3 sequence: CASSPGGPAPTDTQYF. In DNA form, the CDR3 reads TGTGCTAGCAGCCCAGGGGGCCCCGCCCCCACAGATACGCAGTATTTT.